This T cell receptor beta chain was observed in a study of CD8+CD57+ T cells in acquired aplastic anemia. This clonotype turned up a few times. For sequencing, patients were chosen who had shown expansion of CD8+CD57+ cells by flow cytometry. Trimming cost V 5 bases and J 0 bases, with 5 bases left between them. The germline V gene encodes CDR1 MNHNS and CDR2 SASEGT. The CDR3 covers 12 residues. CDR3 and TCR beta VDJ profiling relied on genomic DNA as the template. TCRdb re-called the reads through MiXCR, storing one row per CDR3 protein. This table holds under 200,000 distinct CDR3 sequences, around half found once.

The specimen sequenced was sorted CD4+, CD8+, or CD8+CD57+ T cells (not recorded which) from PBMCs. The chain carries TRBV6-1 and TRBJ2-7; D remains ambiguous. This clonotype was obtained from a human donor with aplastic anemia. As DNA, the CDR3 is TGTGCCAGCAGTATTAGCTCCTACGAGCAGTACTTC. Its translation is CASSISSYEQYF.